One sample yielded the 10 T cell receptor beta chains listed below, sequenced in a study of T cell responses to AZD1222 COVID-19 vaccine. Some clones are missing from TCRdb's copy, which holds only in-frame ones; the method was immunoSEQ multiplex PCR. Of 150,000 to 200,000 clones in the sample, 90% to 95% are singletons; the top ten hold under 2%. The material was peripheral blood, obtained 28 days after the second AZD1222 dose. Receptors were obtained from an adult who received the AZD1222 COVID-19 vaccine.

The chain combines TRBV7-9 with TRBJ2-3; D may be TRBD1 (8 bases). Between the trimmed V and J ends, which lost 5 bases and 2 bases, there was a span of 17 bases. Germline-derived CDR1 and CDR2 are SEHNR and FQNEAQ (reference sequence). CDR3 length equals 16 residues. As DNA, the CDR3 is TGTGCCAGCAGCCCCCGACAGGGGAGGGACACAGATACGCAGTATTTT. Its translation: CASSPRQGRDTDTQYF.

The rearrangement links TRBV4-3 to TRBJ1-5, with no clear D. The germline V and J ends were trimmed by 0 bases and 3 bases, with 12 bases remaining between them. This CDR3 region has 16 residues. Germline V lookup: CDR1 LGHNA, CDR2 YSLEER. CDR3 in DNA: TGCGCCAGCAGCCAAGAGGGGAGGCCCCCCAATCAGCCCCAGCATTTT. Protein product: CASSQEGRPPNQPQHF.

J is TRBJ2-2 and V is TRBV7-3, with D tentatively TRBD2 (5 bases). The CDR3 covers 14 residues. Trimming cost V 5 bases and J 6 bases, with 13 bases left between them. Germline V gene lookup returns CDR1 SGHTA and CDR2 FQGTGA. CDR3 sequence: CASSRTRSAGELFF. DNA for the CDR3: TGTGCCAGCAGCCGAACTAGGTCTGCCGGGGAGCTGTTTTTT.

V is TRBV6-2 or TRBV6-3 and J is TRBJ2-7; perhaps TRBD2 as D (5 bases). Germline CDR1 and CDR2: MNHEY and SVGEGT. V was shortened by 5 bases and J by 3 bases, with 14 bases between the two germline ends. The CDR3 has 14 residues. The CDR3 nucleotides read TGTGCCAGCAGTAGTCCGGGAAGTAACTACGAGCAGTACTTC. This sequence encodes CASSSPGSNYEQYF.

The chain employs TRBV30 and TRBJ1-6; D is perhaps TRBD1 (5 bases). The CDR3 extends over 15 amino acids. V lost 3 bases and J lost 10, with 19 bases in between. Germline loops: CDR1 GTSNPN, CDR2 SVGIG (reference sequence). CDR3 sequence (DNA): TGTGCCTGGAGGTCTTACGGGGCGTTTTTGTCACCCCTCCACTTT. Its protein product is CAWRSYGAFLSPLHF.

This chain joins TRBV10-3 and TRBJ2-7; 16 bases fit TRBD2. The germline gives CDR1 ENHRY, CDR2 SYGVKD. The V and J ends lost 6 bases and 5 bases, in that order; junction bases with no gene match: 7. The CDR3 totals 16 residues. CDR3 coding DNA: TGTGCCATCAGGCCGGGACTAGCGGGAGGGCGACACGAGCAGTACTTC. Its protein is CAIRPGLAGGRHEQYF.

The chain employs TRBV9 and TRBJ2-5; the D gene is possibly TRBD2 (7 bases). Trimming left V 0 bases short and J 8 bases short, with 17 bases between. The CDR3 totals 15 residues. Per germline, CDR1 SGDLS and CDR2 YYNGEE. The CDR3 nucleotides are TGTGCCAGCAGCGTAGAACCTAGGAGGGGGGGCACCCAGTACTTC. It translates to CASSVEPRRGGTQYF.

The V call is TRBV6-5, the J call TRBJ1-2; D not resolved. Trimming took 7 bases from V and 5 from J, leaving 20 bases between them. The CDR3 runs to 15 residues. The germline gives CDR1 MNHEY, CDR2 SVGAGI. Here the CDR3 DNA reads TGTGCCAGCATCACACCCCAAGCACGGCCGTATGGCTACACCTTC. Translating gives CASITPQARPYGYTF.

The chain recombines TRBV5-8 with TRBJ2-7, with D perhaps TRBD1 or TRBD2 (5 bases each). The ends were cut back, 4 bases at V and 4 bases at J, with 21 bases in the middle. CDR3 length: 16 residues. Germline CDR1 is SGHTS and CDR2 is YDEGEE. Here the CDR3 DNA reads TGTGCCAGCAGCAGAGGGGAAGGACAACCACCTTACGAGCAGTACTTC. This codes for CASSRGEGQPPYEQYF.

The chain recombines TRBV12-3 or TRBV12-4 with TRBJ1-5, with D possibly TRBD1 on 5 matching bases. V was shortened by 10 bases and J by 3 bases, with 13 bases between the two germline ends. The CDR3 extends over 13 amino acids. DNA for the CDR3: TGTGCCATCGCTAGGGGATACAATCAGCCCCAGCATTTT. Protein: CAIARGYNQPQHF.